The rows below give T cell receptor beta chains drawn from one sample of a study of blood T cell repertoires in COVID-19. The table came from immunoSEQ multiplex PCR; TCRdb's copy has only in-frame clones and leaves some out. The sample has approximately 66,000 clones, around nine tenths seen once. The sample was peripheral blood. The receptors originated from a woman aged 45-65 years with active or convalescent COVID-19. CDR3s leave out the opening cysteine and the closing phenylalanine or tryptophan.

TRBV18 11 ASSRARGNTIY
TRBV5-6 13 ASSLVERVGNEQF
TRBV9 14 ASSVGLGAGTDTQY
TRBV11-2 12 ASSSGHQNTEAF
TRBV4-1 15 ASSKGARRNHWDGYT
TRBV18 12 ASSDQGPPFEAF
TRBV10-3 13 AIRPGLAGVVEQY
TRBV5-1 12 ASNLGVRTDTQY
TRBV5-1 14 ASSLDGGLANYGYT
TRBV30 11 AWSPLAPDTQY
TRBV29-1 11 SVAQTVYNEQF
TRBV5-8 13 ASSLRIQGETEAF
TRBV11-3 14 ASSLDGTGSYNEQF
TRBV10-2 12 ASSESATHQPQH
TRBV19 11 ASSIGSSYEQY
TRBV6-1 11 ASSEAGRYGYT
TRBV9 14 ASSATGTGKNSPLH
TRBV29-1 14 SVSFSLGLAGNTIY
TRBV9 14 ASSVAPNRSSYEQY
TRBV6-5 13 ASSYGQGWGEKLF
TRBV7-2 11 ASSFSSGYGYT
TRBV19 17 ASSSIYSGSDSNTGELF
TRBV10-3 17 AISELGLAGEQGTDTQY
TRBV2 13 ASSGGQPTNYGYT
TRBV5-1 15 ASIRGGTGDRQETQY
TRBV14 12 ASSRGQHTGELF
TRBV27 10 ASSSLGWGYT
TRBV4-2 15 ASSQVVVGDPYNEQF
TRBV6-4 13 ASSPGLPSTDTQY
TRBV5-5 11 ASSLEPDFTLH
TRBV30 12 AWGPGQGYQPQH
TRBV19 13 ASSRGTSVGDTQY
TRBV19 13 ASSIGAGDYNEQF
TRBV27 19 ASRGGQGAIVRRGPLNEQY
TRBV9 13 ASSVDPGEGNEQF
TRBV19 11 ASSAGQGNEQY
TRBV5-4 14 ASSLSAGGTYNEQF
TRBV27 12 ASSSGLAVGEQF
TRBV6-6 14 ASSPGTRFVQETQY
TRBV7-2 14 ASSLGVGLLAGEQF
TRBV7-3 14 ASSLPPNRGLYGYT
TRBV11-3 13 ASSLSGSGTGELF
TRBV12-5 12 ASGLVRDGQEAF
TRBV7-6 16 ASSLRRFLQGANEKLF
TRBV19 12 ASTPDRNQETQY
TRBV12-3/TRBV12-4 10 ASSFVRQGWF
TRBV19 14 ASSPTGEASTDTQY
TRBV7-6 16 ASSKYDRQAWMNTEAF
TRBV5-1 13 ASSGRTGDNTEAF
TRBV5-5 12 ASTLTPTNTEAF
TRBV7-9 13 ASSLGLGENTEAF
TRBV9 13 ASSVVEGSGNTIY
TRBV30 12 AWSIGTATDTQY
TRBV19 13 ASTLTGVIGDTIY
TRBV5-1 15 ASSQSSGQGQTGELF